This TCR beta chain is drawn from a study of T cell repertoires in cytomegalovirus infection (dated by TCRdb to between 2018 and 2020). For the wider study: Donor HLA type was relevant to the analysis, because carriage of CMV infection together with the matching HLA type was indicated by public TCR beta signatures.

Sequenced using an Illumina HiSeq 1500. The public sequencing data were trimmed at Q25 with fastp and processed into clonotypes with MiXCR by TCRdb, which kept only in-frame beta chains. Records with the same CDR3 protein are collapsed into one entry carrying the most frequent genes and DNA. The sample contains roughly 760,000 distinct CDR3 sequences, about 40% of them found a single time. The ten largest clones add up to 2.8% of the sample. Points the paper makes about the study in general: In the ex vivo response, HLA-C-restricted CMV-specific TCR beta clonotypes were dominant, and in two of eight donors the single most frequent clonotype came from this HLA-C-restricted group. Cumulative frequency of public TCR beta family members discriminated carriers of CMV infection plus the relevant HLA type in this cohort and an independent roughly 350-donor cohort.

Germline trimming amounts to 8 bases on V and 9 bases on J, with 17 as the count of junction bases outside the gene matches. CDR1 and CDR2, looked up from the germline V gene, are MNHEY and SVGEGT. The CDR3 contains 16 residues, cysteine and phenylalanine counted. Just CDR3 DNA is preserved here, 48 bases in frame from base 1. Remarks on this clonotype: Its antigen target is currently unknown. Nothing much larger sits one base from this clone, and base qualities are not available.

Sequencing used PBMCs. The sequence was obtained from a human donor in good health (CMV status not recorded). Some clones in this sample may be carry-over from other donors' samples. The rearrangement joined TRBV6-2 or TRBV6-3 to TRBJ2-7; TRBD2 matches 12 bases in the middle. The CDR3 is CASRLAGGRGMAAQYF. The nucleotide sequence reads TGTGCCAGCCGGCTAGCGGGAGGGCGGGGGATGGCCGCGCAGTACTTC.